This record concerns one TCR beta chain sequence. Its target is unknown. Germline CDR1 reads MNHEY; CDR2 reads SMNVEV (reference sequence). Trimming removed 11 bases at V and 2 bases at J, with 12 bases between. CDR3 size: 12 residues. This record comes from a study of cytomegalovirus exposure and HLA in healthy donors. The PCR made use of 60 Vbeta and 13 Jbeta primers. Produced via immunoSEQ multiplex PCR; TCRdb's table is partial and in-frame only. The sample lists about 160,000 clones; approximately 81% were seen once. Study-wide results and caveats: Being indistinguishable, some V segments were excluded, TRBV6-2 and TRBV6-3 among them.

The sequencing sample was made of PBMCs. The source of this sequence is a man younger than 30 in good health and CMV-seronegative. The V call is TRBV27, the J call TRBJ1-1; a weak D match, TRBD1 (6 bases). CDR3 loop: CASGQLNTEAFF. DNA for the CDR3: TGTGCCTCCGGACAGTTAAACACTGAAGCTTTCTTT.